This T cell receptor beta chain came from a study of cytotoxic CD8 clonotypes in ibrutinib-treated CLL. As for the study in general: Within the patient group, about a dozen were relapsed/refractory and approximately 16 treatment-naive, and some 18 were IGHV unmutated. After a median of around 68 months, about 14 patients stayed remitted and approximately 12 progressed; responses had been partial in roughly 25 and complete in 2.

General study findings and limits: Public clonotypes were rare and shrank or held steady on treatment.

Trimming took off 2 bases at V and 1 base at J, with 9 bases between the two ends. This CDR3 is built from 15 residues. CDR1 and CDR2 (germline): SGDLS, YYNGEE. This clone has just a few counts. What it recognizes is unknown. With sequencing, the targeted depth ranged from 1 in 200,000 to 1 in 1 million T cells. TCRdb keeps only in-frame clones here, not all; method: immunoSEQ multiplex PCR. The sample shows 200,000 to 250,000 clones, approximately 70% of them seen only once. The source material was PBMCs, sampled after 12 months of ibrutinib treatment. The chain carries TRBV9 and TRBJ1-4; no firm D call. This clonotype originated in a human donor with chronic lymphocytic leukemia. The CDR3 here is CASSVGRVTNEKLFF. CDR3 DNA: TGTGCCAGCAGCGTCGGAAGGGTAACTAATGAAAAACTGTTTTTT.